This TCR beta chain came from a study of PD-1 blockade in mismatch repair-deficient tumors. Study overall: Enrolled about 2012-2017, patients had progressing, pretreated mismatch repair-deficient cancers of 11 to 13 types. Study-wide results and caveats: Tumor-resident clones, often absent from pretreatment blood, expanded after pembrolizumab and then contracted.

Notes on this clone: Antigen specificity is unknown.

The TCR-sequenced patients were a few responders to pembrolizumab. This table comes from immunoSEQ multiplex PCR, and its TCRdb copy is limited to in-frame clones, with some not included. The sample includes 100,000 or so clones, roughly four fifths of them seen just once. The starting material was peripheral blood, obtained roughly eight months after starting pembrolizumab. The clonotype was recovered from an adult with mismatch repair-deficient cancer.

The CDR3 nucleotides are TGTGCCAGCAACCTTGAAGGTGCTAGCGGGGGGGATACGCAGTATTTT. It is translated as CASNLEGASGGDTQYF. The chain has TRBV2 and TRBJ2-3, with 11 bases lining up with TRBD2. This CDR3 has 16 amino acids. V trimming: 7 bases; J trimming: 6 bases; junction bases outside the gene matches: 12. Germline CDR1 and CDR2: SNHLY and FYNNEI.